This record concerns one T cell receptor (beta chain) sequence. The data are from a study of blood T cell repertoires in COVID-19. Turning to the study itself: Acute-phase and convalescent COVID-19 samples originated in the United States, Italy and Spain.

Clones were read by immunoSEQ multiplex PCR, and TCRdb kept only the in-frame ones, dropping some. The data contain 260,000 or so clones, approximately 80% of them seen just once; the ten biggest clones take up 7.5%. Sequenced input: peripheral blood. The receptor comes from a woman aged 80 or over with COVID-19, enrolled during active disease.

This CDR3 is CASSFSDRPNYGYTF. Here the CDR3 DNA reads TGTGCCAGCAGTTTCTCGGACAGGCCTAACTATGGCTACACCTTC. This chain joins TRBV27 and TRBJ1-2, with 7 bases aligning to TRBD1. V trimming: 3 bases; J trimming: 0 bases; junction bases outside the gene matches: 4. There are 15 residues in the CDR3. Per the germline V gene, CDR1 is MNHEY and CDR2 is SMNVEV (reference sequence).